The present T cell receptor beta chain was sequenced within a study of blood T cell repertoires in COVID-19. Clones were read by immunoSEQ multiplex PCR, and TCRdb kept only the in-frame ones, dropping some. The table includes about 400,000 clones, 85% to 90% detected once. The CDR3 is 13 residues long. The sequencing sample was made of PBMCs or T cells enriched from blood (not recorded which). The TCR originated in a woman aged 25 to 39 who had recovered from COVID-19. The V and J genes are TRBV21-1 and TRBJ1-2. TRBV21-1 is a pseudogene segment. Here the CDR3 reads CASSEEGNYGYTF. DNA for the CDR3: TGTGCCAGCAGCGAGGAGGGTAACTATGGCTACACCTTC.